This T cell receptor (beta chain) came from a study of blood T cell repertoires in COVID-19. Per germline, CDR1 MNHEY and CDR2 SMNVEV (reference sequence). The V gene end was trimmed by 5 bases and the J gene end by 9 bases; junction bases not matched to a gene: 10. There are 16 residues in the CDR3. Produced via immunoSEQ multiplex PCR; TCRdb's table is partial and in-frame only. Of approximately 100,000 clones in the sample, over 75% are singletons; the top ten hold 5.5% to 6.5%. Sequenced sample: peripheral blood. The rearrangement uses TRBV27 and TRBJ1-6, with 10 bases that match TRBD1. This TCR was recovered from a woman aged 55 to 70 with acute or convalescent COVID-19. CDR3 nucleotide sequence: TGTGCCAGCAGTCCCCCCCTGGGACAGGGGATTTCACCCCTCCACTTT. The encoded protein is CASSPPLGQGISPLHF.